Following are 14 T cell receptor beta chains from one sample sequenced in a study of blood T cell repertoires in COVID-19. TCRdb keeps only in-frame clones here, not all; method: immunoSEQ multiplex PCR. The data contain some 240,000 clones, 60% to 85% of them singletons. Sequenced input: peripheral blood. Every receptor here comes from a woman aged 70-85 years with acute or convalescent COVID-19.

This clone has more than one count but fewer than ten. The chain couples TRBV2 to TRBJ2-5; weak D call: TRBD2 (7 bases). The CDR3 runs 18 residues. V dropped 0 bases and J dropped 4 bases, with 21 bases sitting between them. Germline V gene sequence: CDR1 SNHLY, CDR2 FYNNEI. CDR3 sequence (DNA): TGTGCCAGCAGTGAAGCGGACAGACTAGCTGGGATGTCAGAGACCCAGTACTTC. Protein: CASSEADRLAGMSETQYF.

The gene calls are TRBV2 and TRBJ1-1; 8 bases line up with TRBD1. The germline V gene encodes CDR1 SNHLY and CDR2 FYNNEI. The CDR3 is 14 residues long. The trim removed 8 bases at V and 1 base at J, leaving 6 bases unmatched. CDR3 nucleotides: TGTGCCAGCGGGCAGGGACAGGCGAACACTGAAGCTTTCTTT. Protein: CASGQGQANTEAFF. Variable domain in full (rest from reference TRBV2 and TRBJ1-1): EPEVTQTPSHQVTQMGQEVILRCVPISNHLYFYWYRQILGQKVEFLVSFYNNEISEKSEIFDDQFSVERPDGSNFTLKIRSTKLEDSAMYFCASGQGQANTEAFFGQGTRLTVV.

This chain links TRBV6-1 with TRBJ2-7; a weak D match, TRBD2 (5 bases). Between the trimmed V and J ends, which lost 1 base and 1 base, there was a span of 14 bases. The V gene's germline CDR1 is MNHNS and CDR2 SASEGT. The CDR3 runs to 16 residues. As DNA, the CDR3 is TGTGCCAGCAGTGAAGGGAGAGGGTTGACTTCCTACGAGCAGTACGTC. Its protein product is CASSEGRGLTSYEQYV.

The chain recombines TRBV6-6 with TRBJ2-7; 8 nucleotides match TRBD2. Germline trimming cut 2 bases from V and 5 bases from J; bases unmatched to any gene: 2. Germline loops: CDR1 MNHNY, CDR2 SVGAGI (reference sequence). CDR3 length equals 13 residues. CDR3 DNA sequence: TGTGCCAGCAGTTACCGGGGGGGAAACGAGCAGTACGTC. This codes for CASSYRGGNEQYV.

In nucleotides, the CDR3 is TGTGCCAGCAGTGAATCCAATGGCAATCAGCCCCAGCATTTT. Translating it yields CASSESNGNQPQHF. The V call is TRBV25-1, the J call TRBJ1-5; D gene ambiguous. The CDR3 sequence is 14 residues long. Trimming removed 1 base at V and 2 bases at J, with 6 bases between. Germline V gene lookup returns CDR1 MGHDK and CDR2 SYGVNS. The full variable domain, rest sourced from reference TRBV25-1 and TRBJ1-5, is EADIYQTPRYLVIGTGKKITLECSQTMGHDKMYWYQQDPGMELHLIHYSYGVNSTEKGDLSSESTVSRIRTEHFPLTLESARPSHTSQYLCASSESNGNQPQHFGDGTRLSIL.

The chain couples TRBV29-1 to TRBJ1-1; 9 nucleotides agree with TRBD1. The length of the CDR3 is 17 residues. V lost 6 bases and J lost 0; bases outside the gene matches: 14. CDR1 and CDR2 from the germline V gene are SQVTM and ANQGSEA. Written as DNA, the CDR3 is TGCAGCGTGATAGGCGTCCCGGGACAGGGAATGAACACTGAAGCTTTCTTT. Translating it yields CSVIGVPGQGMNTEAFF. The variable domain in full, completed from reference TRBV29-1 and TRBJ1-1, reads SAVISQKPSRDICQRGTSLTIQCQVDSQVTMMFWYRQQPGQSLTLIATANQGSEATYESGFVIDKFPISRPNLTFSTLTVSNMSPEDSSIYLCSVIGVPGQGMNTEAFFGQGTRLTVV.

The rearrangement links TRBV25-1 to TRBJ2-5, with D possibly matching TRBD1 (5 bases). The CDR3 has 14 amino acids. Trimming stripped 7 bases from V and 4 bases from J, with 16 bases between. Germline V gene sequence: CDR1 MGHDK, CDR2 SYGVNS. The CDR3 DNA reads TGTGCCAGCACTCCCTCCGCAGGGTCAGAGACCCAGTACTTC. Protein: CASTPSAGSETQYF.

The chain recombines TRBV10-3 with TRBJ1-5; unclear D gene. CDR3 size: 18 residues. CDR1 ENHRY and CDR2 SYGVKD come from the germline V gene. V shed 5 bases and J shed 0 bases, with 20 bases lying between them. The CDR3 DNA reads as TGTGCCATCAGTCGGGATCCCGACACGGGTAGTAGCAATCAGCCCCAGCATTTT. Protein product: CAISRDPDTGSSNQPQHF.

The chain combines TRBV19 with TRBJ1-2; D unresolved. Germline-derived CDR1 and CDR2 are LNHDA and SQIVND (reference sequence). This CDR3 is built from 13 residues. Trimming took 2 bases from V and 5 from J, leaving 9 bases between them. In nucleotides, the CDR3 is TGTGCCAGTAGTATACTGGCCCCATATGGCTACACCTTC. Its translation is CASSILAPYGYTF.

This chain connects TRBV6-5 to TRBJ1-2, with 7 bases lining up with TRBD1. Germline lookup yields CDR1 MNHEY and CDR2 SVGAGI. The CDR3 length is 13 residues. Unmatched junction bases numbered 11, after V lost 8 bases and J lost 8 bases. CDR3 nucleotide sequence: TGTGCCAGCTTAGAAGTACAGGGGTTAGGCTACACCTTC. Translated, it gives CASLEVQGLGYTF.

This chain uses TRBV9 with TRBJ2-1; TRBD2 might be the D (7 bases). V lost 1 base and J 7 bases, leaving 21 bases between the germline ends. This CDR3 contains 17 residues. The germline V gene has CDR1 SGDLS and CDR2 YYNGEE. CDR3 sequence (DNA): TGTGCCAGCAGCGTACCCCTTGGGGCGGGGGCAGGGAATGAGCAGTTCTTC. Encoded protein: CASSVPLGAGAGNEQFF. Full variable domain (rest looked up from reference TRBV9 and TRBJ2-1): DSGVTQTPKHLITATGQRVTLRCSPRSGDLSVYWYQQSLDQGLQFLIQYYNGEERAKGNILERFSAQQFPDLHSELNLSSLELGDSALYFCASSVPLGAGAGNEQFFGPGTRLTVL.

This chain links TRBV7-6 with TRBJ2-7; TRBD1 matches at 9 bases. The CDR3 runs to 15 residues. The V gene end was trimmed by 5 bases and the J gene end by 0 bases; junction bases not matched to a gene: 5. Germline V CDR1 and CDR2: SGHVS, FNYEAQ. CDR3 sequence: CASSGGQGSSYEQYF. The CDR3 bases are TGTGCCAGCAGCGGTGGACAGGGGAGCTCCTACGAGCAGTACTTC.

The DNA for the CDR3 is TGTGCCAGTAGCTCCACGAGTACAGGGGAACAGCCCCAGCATTTT. Translation gives CASSSTSTGEQPQHF. The chain employs TRBV19 and TRBJ1-5; TRBD1 aligns across 7 bases. V trimming: 6 bases; J trimming: 7 bases; junction bases outside the gene matches: 12. This CDR3 has 15 amino acids. The germline V gene has CDR1 LNHDA and CDR2 SQIVND (reference sequence).

The chain is built from TRBV6-1 and TRBJ1-6; no clear D gene. Trimming took off 1 base at V and 7 bases at J, with 8 bases between the two ends. CDR1 MNHNS and CDR2 SASEGT come from the germline V gene. The CDR3 extends over 14 amino acids. The CDR3, as DNA: TGTGCCAGCAGTGAAGTTGGAGGCAATTCACCCCTCCACTTT. Translating it yields CASSEVGGNSPLHF.